This T cell receptor (beta chain) was obtained from a study of T cell changes during pregnancy in multiple sclerosis. CDR1 LGHNA and CDR2 YNFKEQ come from the germline V gene. Between the trimmed V and J ends, which lost 1 base and 3 bases, there was a span of 12 bases. The CDR3 totals 15 residues. TCRdb's table, derived via immunoSEQ multiplex PCR, lists solely in-frame clones and lacks some. The table lists 85,000 to 130,000 clones, around 90% of them singletons. This sequence was found in a female donor with multiple sclerosis, enrolled in a pregnancy study. The rearrangement uses TRBV4-2 and TRBJ1-2, with no clear D. The sequencing here drew on peripheral blood, taken before pregnancy. The CDR3 region is CASSQVRGEDYGYTF. The CDR3 region has the DNA TGTGCCAGCAGCCAAGTCCGGGGAGAGGACTATGGCTACACCTTC.